Listed below are T cell receptor beta chains from one sample, sequenced in a study of technical replicates of blood from four donors. The method was immunoSEQ multiplex PCR; TCRdb's version includes in-frame clones alone and lacks a portion of them. The sample shows about 100,000 clones, more than 90% of them seen only once. Sequences were obtained from T cells isolated from PBMCs. These receptors all stem from a human donor in good health. The CDR3 runs from the conserved cysteine through the conserved F or W. D genes are given only for firm matches. For some rows the clone size is stated as once, few or many, or as a class when expanded; others skip it.

CASSQGSSVGTDTQYF TGTGCCAGCAGCCAAGGGTCTAGCGTGGGGACAGATACGCAGTATTTT . TRBJ2-3 TRBV4-2 16 .
CASALTTDTQYF TGTGCCAGCGCACTCACCACAGATACGCAGTATTTT . TRBJ2-3 TRBV28 12 .
CASSHHQRGVQGSEAFF TGCGCCAGCAGCCACCACCAGAGGGGCGTACAGGGGTCTGAAGCTTTCTTT TRBD1 TRBJ1-1 TRBV4-1 17 .
CASSHGLAGYNEQFF TGTGCCAGCAGCCACGGACTAGCGGGATACAATGAGCAGTTCTTC TRBD2 TRBJ2-1 TRBV16 15 .
CASRVNTGLDNEQYF TGTGCCAGTAGAGTTAATACAGGGTTGGACAACGAGCAGTACTTC . TRBJ2-7 TRBV19 15 .
CASSSGSPQETQYF TGTGCCAGCAGTAGCGGCTCCCCTCAAGAGACCCAGTACTTC . TRBJ2-5 TRBV2 14 .
CASTGEFEAFF TGTGCCAGCACCGGAGAGTTTGAAGCTTTCTTT . TRBJ1-1 TRBV6-5 11 .
CASSLPDRPNQPQHF TGTGCCAGCAGCCTACCGGACAGGCCCAATCAGCCCCAGCATTTT TRBD1 TRBJ1-5 TRBV6-6 15 .
CASRGQGAGGQFF TGTGCCAGTAGAGGACAGGGGGCGGGGGGGCAGTTCTTC TRBD1 TRBJ2-1 TRBV19 13 .
CASRNQGSQPQHF TGTGCCAGTAGGAATCAGGGGAGTCAGCCCCAGCATTTT . TRBJ1-5 TRBV19 13 .
CASSLPGTEINQPQHF TGTGCCAGCAGTCTCCCCGGGACAGAAATCAATCAGCCCCAGCATTTT TRBD1 TRBJ1-5 TRBV6-4 16 .
CASSKGLAADTQYF TGTGCCAGCAGTAAGGGACTAGCGGCAGATACGCAGTATTTT TRBD2 TRBJ2-3 TRBV28 14 .
CASRSTSGPKDTQYF TGTGCCAGCAGATCGACTAGCGGCCCCAAGGATACGCAGTATTTT TRBD2 TRBJ2-3 TRBV7-9 15 .
CASTSGARDEQYF TGTGCCAGTACTAGCGGGGCTCGGGACGAGCAGTACTTC TRBD2 TRBJ2-7 TRBV6-1 13 .
CAWSPSRGEQFF TGTGCCTGGAGTCCCTCCCGGGGTGAGCAGTTCTTC . TRBJ2-1 TRBV30 12 .
CASLDRGRTEAFF TGTGCCAGCCTCGACAGGGGGCGTACTGAAGCTTTCTTT TRBD1 TRBJ1-1 TRBV4-2 13 .
CAAGGSRSYNEQFF TGTGCCGCAGGTGGGTCTCGCTCCTACAATGAGCAGTTCTTC . TRBJ2-1 TRBV28 14 .
CASSLGADTQYF TGCGCCAGCAGCTTGGGGGCGGATACGCAGTATTTT . TRBJ2-3 TRBV5-1 12 .
CASRRDSPNTEAFF TGCGCCAGCAGGAGGGACAGTCCGAACACTGAAGCTTTCTTT TRBD1 TRBJ1-1 TRBV5-1 14 .
CSAKGQGISYEQYF TGCAGCGCAAAGGGGCAGGGGATTTCCTACGAGCAGTACTTC . TRBJ2-7 TRBV29-1 14 .
CASSFGTGSYEQYF TGTGCCAGCAGTTTCGGCACAGGATCCTACGAGCAGTACTTC . TRBJ2-7 TRBV27 14 .
CSVRSTGSFNEKLFF TGCAGCGTTAGAAGTACAGGTTCTTTTAATGAAAAACTGTTTTTT . TRBJ1-4 TRBV29-1 15 .
CASSPTATVYSNQPQHF TGTGCCAGCAGTCCGACCGCGACAGTGTACAGCAATCAGCCCCAGCATTTT . TRBJ1-5 TRBV27 17 .
CASSSPLRDTQYF TGTGCCAGCAGTTCGCCACTTCGGGATACGCAGTATTTT . TRBJ2-3 TRBV28 13 .
CAISERGMGNTEAFF TGTGCCATCAGTGAGCGGGGGATGGGGAACACTGAAGCTTTCTTT . TRBJ1-1 TRBV10-3 15 .
CASSPRRLMGGTVNSPLHF TGTGCCAGCTCACCAAGGCGGTTAATGGGCGGGACAGTTAATTCACCCCTCCACTTT TRBD1 TRBJ1-6 TRBV18 19 .
CASSFPPGTGNTGELFF TGTGCCAGCAGCTTTCCACCCGGGACAGGGAACACCGGGGAGCTGTTTTTT TRBD1 TRBJ2-2 TRBV7-9 17 .
CASSLGAGEPDTQYF TGTGCCAGCAGCTTAGGAGCGGGGGAGCCAGATACGCAGTATTTT TRBD2 TRBJ2-3 TRBV7-2 15 .
CASSAGQLLVGYTF TGTGCCAGCAGCGCCGGACAGTTACTGGTTGGCTACACCTTC . TRBJ1-2 TRBV7-8 14 .
CASSPGLAGPADTQYF TGTGCCAGCAGCCCCGGACTAGCGGGACCCGCAGATACGCAGTATTTT TRBD2 TRBJ2-3 TRBV14 16 .
CASSLGGGRSSYEQYF TGTGCCAGCAGCTTAGGGGGGGGGAGGAGCTCCTACGAGCAGTACTTC TRBD2 TRBJ2-7 TRBV7-9 16 .
CAIGQGTETQYF TGTGCCATCGGACAGGGGACAGAGACCCAGTACTTC TRBD1 TRBJ2-5 TRBV10-3 12 .
CASSVGLAGNAYEQYF TGTGCCAGCAGTGTCGGACTAGCGGGAAATGCATACGAGCAGTACTTC TRBD2 TRBJ2-7 TRBV9 16 .
CASSGTGDTEAFF TGCGCCAGCAGTGGGACAGGCGACACTGAAGCTTTCTTT TRBD1 TRBJ1-1 TRBV10-2 13 .
CASSFSGRGYEQYF TGTGCCAGCAGTTTTAGCGGGAGGGGCTACGAGCAGTACTTC TRBD2 TRBJ2-7 TRBV28 14 .
CASSLPGQGAQPQHF TGTGCCAGCAGCTTACCGGGACAGGGGGCGCAGCCCCAGCATTTT TRBD1 TRBJ1-5 TRBV7-8 15 .
CASSIVLTGELFF TGTGCCAGTAGTATAGTTCTCACCGGGGAGCTGTTTTTT . TRBJ2-2 TRBV19 13 .
CATRQGYGGELFF TGTGCCACTAGACAGGGGTACGGCGGGGAGCTGTTTTTT TRBD1 TRBJ2-2 TRBV6-5 13 .
CASSRAGTGAYEQYF TGCGCCAGCAGCAGGGCCGGGACAGGGGCCTACGAGCAGTACTTC TRBD1 TRBJ2-7 TRBV5-1 15 .
CASSPGRGSRGGEQYF TGTGCCAGCAGCCCAGGACGCGGGTCGAGGGGGGGAGAGCAGTACTTC . TRBJ2-7 TRBV14 16 .
CASSRPGQGKNTEAFF TGTGCATCCTCCCGACCGGGACAGGGGAAGAACACTGAAGCTTTCTTT TRBD1 TRBJ1-1 TRBV11-3 16 once
CASSIAEGVEAFF TGTGCCAGTAGTATAGCGGAAGGAGTTGAAGCTTTCTTT . TRBJ1-1 TRBV19 13 .
CASSFTGDETQYF TGTGCCAGCAGCTTCACAGGGGACGAGACCCAGTACTTC TRBD1 TRBJ2-5 TRBV7-9 13 .
CASSPRTGAYEQYF TGCGCCAGCAGCCCTAGGACAGGGGCCTACGAGCAGTACTTC TRBD1 TRBJ2-7 TRBV4-1 14 .
CASALTGTESSGANVLTF TGTGCTAGTGCCCTAACAGGGACGGAGAGCTCTGGGGCCAACGTCCTGACTTTC . TRBJ2-6 TRBV12-5 18 .
CASSEGQGVGTDTQYF TGTGCCAGCAGCGAGGGACAGGGGGTCGGAACAGATACGCAGTATTTT TRBD1 TRBJ2-3 TRBV9 16 .
CASRHGQSYNSPLHF TGTGCCAGCAGACATGGACAGTCGTATAATTCACCCCTCCACTTT . TRBJ1-6 TRBV6-5 15 once
CASRGTGEAQPQHF TGTGCCAGCCGCGGGACAGGAGAGGCTCAGCCCCAGCATTTT TRBD1 TRBJ1-5 TRBV2 14 .
CAWGIQVGETQYF TGTGCCTGGGGTATACAGGTTGGAGAGACCCAGTACTTC . TRBJ2-5 TRBV30 13 .
CASSLVPGGRPQHF TGCGCCAGCAGCTTGGTCCCGGGCGGGCGGCCCCAGCATTTT . TRBJ1-5 TRBV5-1 14 .
CASSFDRSATNEKLFF TGTGCCAGCAGTTTCGACAGAAGTGCAACTAATGAAAAACTGTTTTTT . TRBJ1-4 TRBV28 16 .
CASSQARLAGAGETQYF TGCGCCAGCAGCCAGGCTAGACTAGCGGGGGCGGGAGAGACCCAGTACTTC TRBD2 TRBJ2-5 TRBV4-1 17 .
CASSFELTGYYYEQYF TGCGCCAGCAGCTTCGAACTTACAGGGTACTACTACGAGCAGTACTTC . TRBJ2-7 TRBV5-1 16 once
CASSQGTYGTDTQYF TGTGCCAGCAGCCAAGGGACTTACGGGACAGATACGCAGTATTTT . TRBJ2-3 TRBV4-2 15 once
CASSPDRDTEAFF TGTGCCAGCAGCCCGGACAGGGACACTGAAGCTTTCTTT TRBD1 TRBJ1-1 TRBV28 13 once
CASSLSTGTLLYNEQFF TGTGCCAGCAGCTTATCCACCGGGACTCTCCTCTACAATGAGCAGTTCTTC . TRBJ2-1 TRBV7-2 17 .
CASNELHGTASEAFF TGCGCCAGCAACGAATTACACGGGACAGCTAGTGAAGCTTTCTTT TRBD1 TRBJ1-1 TRBV5-1 15 .
CASNWDGRGDQPQHF TGTGCCAGTAATTGGGATGGGCGCGGGGATCAGCCCCAGCATTTT . TRBJ1-5 TRBV19 15 few
CATSREQGPETQYF TGTGCCACCAGCAGGGAACAGGGGCCAGAGACCCAGTACTTC TRBD1 TRBJ2-5 TRBV15 14 .
CASSLVYGSGTDTQYF TGTGCCAGCAGCTTAGTTTACGGGAGTGGTACAGATACGCAGTATTTT . TRBJ2-3 TRBV11-3 16 .